This TCR beta chain is drawn from a study of T cell repertoires in cytomegalovirus infection. TCRdb recomputed calls from the reads with MiXCR, one row per CDR3 protein. The sample has 400,000 to 600,000 distinct CDR3 sequences, under 45% seen once. The V end was cut by 4 bases, the J end by 4 bases, with 13 bases between. The germline CDR1 and CDR2 sequences are LNHDA and SQIVND (reference sequence). CDR3 size: 14 residues. Notes on this clonotype: No antigen is known for it.

The material sequenced was cultured PBMCs, taken from culture after CMV antigen stimulation. V and J are TRBV19 and TRBJ1-1, with a tentative D call TRBD1 (5 bases). This clonotype was obtained from a human donor in good health (CMV status not recorded). Some clones in this sample may be carry-over from other donors' samples. The CDR3, as DNA: TGTGCCAGTAGTAAACAGGAGAGCGGCACTGAAGCTTTCTTT. Translating it yields CASSKQESGTEAFF.